This T cell receptor beta chain was retrieved from a study of blood T cell repertoires in COVID-19. CDR1 SGHKS and CDR2 YYEKEE come from the germline V gene (reference sequence). The CDR3 runs 13 residues. Trimming took 1 base from V and 7 from J, leaving 8 bases between them. Repertoires were generated with immunoSEQ multiplex PCR, while TCRdb's copy carries only in-frame clones and drops some. The profile shows 380,000 or so clones, 80% to 90% of them singletons. This rearrangement joins TRBV5-5 to TRBJ2-2, with no clear D. Sequenced input: peripheral blood. This clonotype originated in a middle-aged man with acute or convalescent COVID-19. The DNA of the CDR3 is TGTGCCAGCAGCTTGCTCGGCGGCGGGGAGCTGTTTTTT. Protein product: CASSLLGGGELFF.